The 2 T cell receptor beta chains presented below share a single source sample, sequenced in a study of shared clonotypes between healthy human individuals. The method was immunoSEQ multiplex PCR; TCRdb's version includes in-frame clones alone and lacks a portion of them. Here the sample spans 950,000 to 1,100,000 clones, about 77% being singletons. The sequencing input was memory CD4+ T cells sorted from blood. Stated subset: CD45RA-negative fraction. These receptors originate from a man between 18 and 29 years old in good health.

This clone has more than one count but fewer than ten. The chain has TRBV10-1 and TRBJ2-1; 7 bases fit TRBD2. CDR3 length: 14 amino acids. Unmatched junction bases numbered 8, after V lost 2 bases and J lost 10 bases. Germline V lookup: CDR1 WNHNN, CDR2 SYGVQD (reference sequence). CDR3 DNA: TGCGCCAGCAGTGAGGTTAGCGGGTCCGAGGAGCAGTTCTTC. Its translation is CASSEVSGSEEQFF.

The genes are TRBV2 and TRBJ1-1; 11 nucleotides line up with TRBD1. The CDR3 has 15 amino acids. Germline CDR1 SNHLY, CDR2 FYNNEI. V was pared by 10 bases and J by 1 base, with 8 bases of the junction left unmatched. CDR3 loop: CAIRTGGSWNTEAFF. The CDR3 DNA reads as TGTGCCATCAGGACAGGGGGCAGTTGGAACACTGAAGCTTTCTTT.